This TCR beta chain was sequenced for a study of shared clonotypes between healthy human individuals. Study at large: Per donor, CD8 memory used one plate, CD8 naive used two, CD4 memory used three and CD4 naive used three.

Study-level findings and limits: Memory subsets generally showed lower estimated richness than naive subsets.

In regard to this clone: As yet, its antigen is unknown.

This CDR3 spans 15 amino acids. Germline trimming cut 4 bases from V and 8 bases from J; bases unmatched to any gene: 11. Germline V gene lookup returns CDR1 KGHSH and CDR2 LQKENI. TCRdb keeps only in-frame clones here, not all; method: immunoSEQ multiplex PCR. This table has millions of clones, 90% to 95% appearing once. The gene calls are TRBV18 and TRBJ1-2, with 9 bases aligning to TRBD1. The sequencing input was naive CD4+ T cells sorted from blood. Subset defined: CD45RA+ positively selected. The clonotype comes from a man between 18 and 29 years old in good health. CDR3 in DNA: TGTGCCAGCTCACGCGACAGGGGGAATAAGTACGGCTACACCTTC. It specifies CASSRDRGNKYGYTF.